The 25 T cell receptor beta chains below all came from one sample that was sequenced in a study of T cell changes during pregnancy in multiple sclerosis. The data were produced by immunoSEQ multiplex PCR, yet TCRdb's version contains in-frame clones alone and is incomplete. The sample lists approximately 93,000 clones, approximately 89% seen once, with around 1.8% in the top ten. Sequencing was performed on peripheral blood, taken in the first trimester of pregnancy. The receptors here all came from a female donor in good health, enrolled as a control in a pregnancy study.

The chain carries TRBV5-1 and TRBJ2-3, with TRBD2 matching 9 bases. Germline trimming cut 0 bases from V and 2 bases from J; bases unmatched to any gene: 4. CDR3 length: 16 amino acids. Germline loops: CDR1 SGHRS, CDR2 YFSETQ. CDR3 loop: CASSLASGGHTDTQYF. DNA of the CDR3: TGCGCCAGCAGCTTGGCCAGCGGGGGGCACACAGATACGCAGTATTTT.

The chain employs TRBV7-9 and TRBJ2-3; the D is unclear. Germline CDR1 reads SEHNR; CDR2 reads FQNEAQ (reference sequence). The CDR3 covers 11 residues. The V end was cut by 6 bases, the J end by 4 bases, with 5 bases between. The CDR3 DNA reads as TGTGCCAGCAGTAGCTCAGATACGCAGTATTTT. Translated: CASSSSDTQYF. Drawing the rest from reference TRBV7-9 and TRBJ2-3, the complete variable domain is DTGVSQNPRHKITKRGQNVTFRCDPISEHNRLYWYRQTLGQGPEFLTYFQNEAQLEKSRLLSDRFSAERPKGSFSTLEIQRTEQGDSAMYLCASSSSDTQYFGPGTRLTVL.

The rearrangement uses TRBV19 and TRBJ2-6; 9 bases map to TRBD1. This CDR3 has 17 residues. The germline V gene has CDR1 LNHDA and CDR2 SQIVND (reference sequence). Trimming took 7 bases from V and 0 from J; bases not matched to a gene: 7. The CDR3 coding sequence is TGTGCCAGTACTCGACAGGGGGGTTTCTCTGGGGCCAACGTCCTGACTTTC. This encodes CASTRQGGFSGANVLTF.

This chain's CDR3 is CASKGGNYNSPLHF. CDR3 DNA: TGTGCCAGTAAAGGGGGAAACTATAATTCACCCCTCCACTTT. J is TRBJ1-6 and V is TRBV27; D might be TRBD1 (6 bases). Trimming left V 9 bases short and J 3 bases short, with 12 bases between. Per germline, CDR1 MNHEY and CDR2 SMNVEV (reference sequence). This CDR3 spans 14 amino acids.

The V and J genes are TRBV30 and TRBJ2-2; D is uncertain. Germline V gene lookup returns CDR1 GTSNPN and CDR2 SVGIG (reference sequence). The V gene lost 7 bases and the J gene lost 2 bases, with 5 bases spanning the gap. The CDR3 has 11 amino acids. The CDR3 region has the DNA TGTGCCTCCTATAACACCGGGGAGCTGTTTTTT. Translation: CASYNTGELFF.

The gene calls are TRBV7-6 and TRBJ2-6; D not resolved. The CDR3 contains 16 residues. CDR1 is SGHVS, CDR2 FNYEAQ, per germline. V was shortened by 3 bases and J by 2 bases, with 11 bases between the two germline ends. The CDR3 loop is CASSFMSSPGANVLTF. The CDR3 DNA reads as TGTGCCAGCAGCTTCATGTCGAGCCCTGGGGCCAACGTCCTGACTTTC. Filled out from reference TRBV7-6 and TRBJ2-6, the complete variable domain reads GAGVSQSPRYKVTKRGQDVALRCDPISGHVSLYWYRQALGQGPEFLTYFNYEAQQDKSGLPNDRFSAERPEGSISTLTIQRTEQRDSAMYRCASSFMSSPGANVLTFGAGSRLTVL.

In DNA, the CDR3 is TGCGCCAGCAGCCAAGACGGGTCAACCTCCTACGAGCAGTACTTC. Translated: CASSQDGSTSYEQYF. The gene calls are TRBV4-1 and TRBJ2-7, with D uncertain. This CDR3 contains 15 residues. Germline assignment: CDR1 MGHRA and CDR2 YSYEKL. V gave up 0 bases and J gave up 0 bases, with 9 bases separating them.

The chain links TRBV4-1 to TRBJ1-1; TRBD1 is a possible D gene (6 bases). The germline V gene encodes CDR1 MGHRA and CDR2 YSYEKL. The CDR3 runs 16 residues. Trimming pared 1 base from V and 0 bases from J, leaving 12 bases between. The CDR3 nucleotides read TGCGCCAGCAGCCAAGGAGCAGGGGTAATGAACACTGAAGCTTTCTTT. This translates into CASSQGAGVMNTEAFF.

This sequence joins TRBV6-1 and TRBJ2-1; TRBD1 matches 8 bases. Trimming took 6 bases from V and 10 from J; bases not matched to a gene: 8. This CDR3 spans 13 amino acids. Per germline, CDR1 MNHNS and CDR2 SASEGT. This CDR3 is CASSERNRGEQFF. In DNA form, the CDR3 reads TGTGCCAGCAGCGAAAGAAACAGGGGGGAGCAGTTCTTC.

Remarks on this clone: Other DNA sequences from this sample encode an identical CDR3 as well. The chain combines TRBV7-8 with TRBJ2-7; 7 bases are a match to TRBD1. J gave up 1 base and V 5 bases, and 5 bases lay outside the gene matches. The CDR3 runs to 14 residues. Germline CDR1 and CDR2: SGHVS and FQNEAQ. Here the CDR3 reads CASSPRQGSYEQYF. CDR3 in DNA: TGTGCCAGCAGCCCGAGACAGGGTTCCTACGAGCAGTACTTC.

The chain is built from TRBV27 and TRBJ2-3; D possibly corresponds to TRBD1 (5 bases). The V gene lost 5 bases and the J gene lost 2 bases, with 8 bases spanning the gap. CDR1 and CDR2 from the germline V gene are MNHEY and SMNVEV (reference sequence). The CDR3 is 13 residues long. CDR3 in amino acids: CASSMGHTDTQYF. The CDR3, as DNA: TGTGCCAGCAGTATGGGGCACACAGATACGCAGTATTTT.

The CDR3 DNA reads TGTGCCAGCAGTTACGGGGACAGGATTTTGGCCCTCCACTTT. Its protein is CASSYGDRILALHF. The chain links TRBV6-5 to TRBJ1-6, with 8 bases aligning to TRBD1. Germline CDR1 is MNHEY and CDR2 is SVGAGI. Trimming at V came to 2 bases and at J to 14 bases, leaving 8 bases not matched to a gene. The CDR3 contains 14 residues.

The gene calls are TRBV7-6 and TRBJ2-3, with D hard to call. The CDR3 is made up of 13 amino acids. From germline, CDR1 is SGHVS and CDR2 FNYEAQ. Trimming stripped 2 bases from V and 3 bases from J, with 6 bases between. CDR3: CASSLPNTDTQYF. The CDR3 DNA sequence: TGTGCCAGCAGCTTACCCAATACAGATACGCAGTATTTT.

This chain joins TRBV12-5 and TRBJ1-1, with 7 positions matching TRBD1. The CDR3 length is 13 residues. Germline V CDR1 and CDR2: LGHNT, FRNRAP. Trimming at V came to 3 bases and at J to 5 bases, leaving 3 bases not matched to a gene. Here the CDR3 reads CASGLGGLTEAFF. The CDR3 region has the DNA TGTGCTAGTGGTTTAGGGGGCCTGACTGAAGCTTTCTTT. The whole variable domain, filled in from reference TRBV12-5 and TRBJ1-1, reads DARVTQTPRHKVTEMGQEVTMRCQPILGHNTVFWYRQTMMQGLELLAYFRNRAPLDDSGMPKDRFSAEMPDATLATLKIQPSEPRDSAVYFCASGLGGLTEAFFGQGTRLTVV.

CDR3 sequence: CASSLGGGRSYTF. CDR3 sequence (DNA): TGTGCCAGCAGCTTAGGGGGGGGGAGGAGCTACACCTTC. The chain recombines TRBV11-2 with TRBJ1-2; D is perhaps TRBD1 (5 bases). V dropped 1 base and J dropped 9 bases, with 12 bases sitting between them. Germline CDR1 and CDR2: SGHAT and FQNNGV. The CDR3 has 13 amino acids.

This clone is a singleton in its sample. J is TRBJ1-4 and V is TRBV18, with D possibly matching TRBD1 (5 bases). In germline, CDR1 is KGHSH, CDR2 LQKENI. This CDR3 has 15 residues. With 5 bases removed from V and 4 bases from J, the gap between germline ends came to 14 bases. In nucleotides, the CDR3 is TGTGCCAGCTCATTACAGACAGCTTATAATGAAAAACTGTTTTTT. Protein: CASSLQTAYNEKLFF.

Worth noting for this clone: Different DNA sequences within this sample yield the same CDR3. V is TRBV27 and J is TRBJ1-6, with 8 positions matching TRBD1. Germline V gives CDR1 MNHEY, CDR2 SMNVEV (reference sequence). The CDR3 has 14 residues. V lost 4 bases, J lost 7 bases, and 3 bases stayed unmatched. The CDR3 here is CASSSGQGNSPLHF. CDR3 sequence (DNA): TGTGCCAGCAGTTCCGGACAGGGAAATTCACCCCTCCACTTT.

This clone was counted a single time. The chain couples TRBV7-2 to TRBJ2-1, with 9 bases lining up with TRBD2. Per germline, CDR1 SGHTA and CDR2 FQGNSA. The CDR3 contains 15 residues. V gave up 7 bases and J gave up 6 bases; unmatched junction bases: 10. The CDR3 loop reads CASIKGRGGRNEQFF. The CDR3 DNA reads as TGTGCCAGCATCAAGGGGCGGGGGGGCCGCAATGAGCAGTTCTTC.

The chain combines TRBV5-4 with TRBJ1-4; D is perhaps TRBD1 (6 bases). The CDR3 spans 15 residues. The V end lost 4 bases, the J end lost 0 bases, and 10 bases lay between the germline ends. The germline CDR1 and CDR2 sequences are SGHNT and YYREEE (reference sequence). The chain's CDR3 is CASSARTATNEKLFF. The CDR3 nucleotides are TGTGCCAGCAGCGCGCGGACAGCAACTAATGAAAAACTGTTTTTT.

The rearrangement joins TRBV14 to TRBJ1-1, with a tentative D call TRBD1 (5 bases). The CDR3 contains 15 residues. V lost 4 bases to trimming and J lost 3 bases, with 15 bases between them. Per germline, CDR1 SGHDN and CDR2 FVKESK. The CDR3 DNA reads TGTGCCAGCAGCCCCCAAACGGGGGAATACACTGAAGCTTTCTTT. This encodes CASSPQTGEYTEAFF.

The chain combines TRBV6-5 with TRBJ1-2, with no clear D. Germline V gene lookup returns CDR1 MNHEY and CDR2 SVGAGI. The CDR3 extends over 15 amino acids. V was trimmed by 6 bases and J by 4 bases, leaving 18 bases between them. The CDR3 region has the DNA TGTGCCAGCAGCCCCGGCGTGACGGGAGGCTATGGCTACACCTTC. Encoded protein: CASSPGVTGGYGYTF.

CDR3 residues: CASSRVPGDTEAFF. The DNA for the CDR3 is TGTGCCAGCAGCCGCGTCCCAGGGGACACTGAAGCTTTCTTT. This chain joins TRBV5-4 and TRBJ1-1, with a weak D call TRBD1 (6 bases). From germline, CDR1 is SGHNT and CDR2 YYREEE (reference sequence). The CDR3 totals 14 residues. Trimming removed 4 bases at V and 3 bases at J, with 13 bases between. The full variable domain, with the rest looked up from reference TRBV5-4 and TRBJ1-1, is ETGVTQSPTHLIKTRGQQVTLRCSSQSGHNTVSWYQQALGQGPQFIFQYYREEENGRGNFPPRFSGLQFPNYSSELNVNALELDDSALYLCASSRVPGDTEAFFGQGTRLTVV.

This clone is a singleton in its sample. CDR3 protein: CASSLGRQNTEAFF. The DNA for the CDR3 is TGCGCCAGCAGCTTGGGTCGACAGAACACTGAAGCTTTCTTT. The genes are TRBV5-1 and TRBJ1-1; the D is unclear. CDR3 length: 14 residues. Germline lookup yields CDR1 SGHRS and CDR2 YFSETQ. The V end lost 0 bases, the J end lost 1 base, and 7 bases lay between the germline ends.

This chain connects TRBV28 to TRBJ2-3; D call uncertain. The CDR3 runs to 13 residues. V was shortened by 10 bases and J by 5 bases, with 16 bases between the two germline ends. Germline CDR1 is MDHEN and CDR2 is SYDVKM. CDR3 nucleotide sequence: TGTGCCACCTCTAGGAGCCCCGTAGATACGCAGTATTTT. It codes for CATSRSPVDTQYF.

This sequence joins TRBV27 and TRBJ1-3, with 7 positions matching TRBD1. With V trimmed by 5 bases and J by 4 bases, 11 bases remained unmatched. The CDR3 consists of 16 residues. Germline CDR1 and CDR2: MNHEY and SMNVEV (reference sequence). CDR3 nucleotide sequence: TGTGCCAGCAGTGTAACAGGGGTCGCATCCGGAAACACCATATATTTT. Amino acid sequence: CASSVTGVASGNTIYF.